Below, one T cell receptor (beta chain) is given with its context. Its antigen is currently unknown. Vbeta (60) and Jbeta (13) primers were used in the PCR. Sequencing used immunoSEQ multiplex PCR; TCRdb keeps in-frame clones, though not all of them. Of some 150,000 clones in the sample, roughly 83% were seen once. With 2 bases removed from V and 0 bases from J, the gap between germline ends came to 10 bases. Looked up from germline, CDR1 is MNHNY and CDR2 is SVGAGI (reference sequence). The CDR3 is 15 amino acids. These data come from a study of cytomegalovirus exposure and HLA in healthy donors. Turning to the study itself: Membership in the Caucasian-associated ancestry cluster was found for around 85% of 300 to 400 genotyped donors. Whole-study findings and limits: The presence/absence work took it that sequencing depth was about the same across donors.

The rearrangement links TRBV6-6 to TRBJ1-1; D perhaps matches TRBD1 (5 bases). The sequence derives from a man between 35 and 55 years old in good health and CMV-seronegative. Sequencing input: PBMCs. The CDR3 DNA sequence: TGTGCCAGCAGTTACCCCGACAGCCTGAACACTGAAGCTTTCTTT. Translation: CASSYPDSLNTEAFF.